Listed here is a single T cell receptor beta chain. The sample belongs to a study of cytomegalovirus exposure and HLA in healthy donors. CDR3 length: 17 amino acids. The germline gives CDR1 LGHNA, CDR2 YNFKEQ. V lost 0 bases, J lost 7 bases, and 6 bases stayed unmatched. The PCR made use of 60 Vbeta and 13 Jbeta primers. Profiled with immunoSEQ multiplex PCR; TCRdb holds only in-frame clones, not every one. The sample shows tens of thousands of clones, approximately 69% of them seen only once. The sample taken for sequencing was PBMCs. This receptor was obtained from a woman aged 45 to 65 in good health and CMV-seropositive. The rearrangement uses TRBV4-2 and TRBJ2-7; the match to TRBD2 covers 16 bases. The CDR3 spells CASSQDGTSGGAGEQYF. As DNA, the CDR3 is TGTGCCAGCAGCCAAGATGGGACTAGCGGGGGGGCGGGGGAGCAGTACTTC.